These 12 T cell receptor beta chains share one sample of origin, sequenced in a study of graft-versus-host responses after intestinal transplantation. TCRdb's table, derived via immunoSEQ multiplex PCR, lists solely in-frame clones and lacks some. The sample shows 130,000 to 150,000 clones, about 93% of them seen only once. These receptors' antigens are unknown. The sample here was unstimulated CD4+ T cells sorted from spleen or lymph node cells, taken before intestinal transplant. These receptors were taken from a human donor who received an intestinal transplant.

This chain connects TRBV7-2 to TRBJ1-5; D may be TRBD1 (6 bases). The germline V gene encodes CDR1 SGHTA and CDR2 FQGNSA. The CDR3 contains 14 residues. V lost 5 bases, J lost 7 bases, and 15 bases lay in between. The CDR3 region has the DNA TGTGCCAGCAGCCTACGGGGGCGTATGCAGCCCCAGCATTTT. Translating it yields CASSLRGRMQPQHF. The whole variable domain, filled in from reference TRBV7-2 and TRBJ1-5, reads GAGVSQSPSNKVTEKGKDVELRCDPISGHTALYWYRQSLGQGLEFLIYFQGNSAPDKSGLPSDRFSAERTGGSVSTLTIQRTQQEDSAVYLCASSLRGRMQPQHFGDGTRLSIL.

The rearrangement uses TRBV13 and TRBJ2-7; 9 bases line up with TRBD1. The CDR3 is 15 amino acids. From germline, CDR1 is PRHDT and CDR2 FYEKMQ (reference sequence). Trimming removed 5 bases from V and 1 base from J; junction bases left unmatched: 6. The CDR3, as DNA: TGTGCCAGCAGCCACCAGGACAGGGGATCCTACGAGCAGTACTTC. This encodes CASSHQDRGSYEQYF.

The chain couples TRBV10-3 to TRBJ1-2; weak D call: TRBD1 (5 bases). The CDR3 is made up of 13 amino acids. Per the germline V gene, CDR1 is ENHRY and CDR2 is SYGVKD. V was pared by 2 bases and J by 5 bases, with 9 bases between. CDR3 coding DNA: TGTGCCATCAGTGAGCCGGCAGGGTATGGCTACACCTTC. Protein: CAISEPAGYGYTF.

The chain couples TRBV19 to TRBJ1-5, with unresolved D. The CDR3 is 12 amino acids. V dropped 3 bases and J dropped 6 bases, with 6 bases sitting between them. In germline, CDR1 is LNHDA, CDR2 SQIVND (reference sequence). The chain's CDR3 is CASSIGAQPQHF. For the CDR3, the DNA is TGTGCCAGTAGTATTGGTGCTCAGCCCCAGCATTTT.

The chain employs TRBV19 and TRBJ2-1; D unclear. Germline V CDR1 and CDR2: LNHDA, SQIVND (reference sequence). Trimming shortened V by 1 base and J by 10 bases, and 14 bases separated the two germline ends. This CDR3 contains 14 residues. CDR3 sequence: CASSIAGVGTEQFF. As DNA, the CDR3 is TGTGCCAGTAGTATAGCTGGAGTCGGTACGGAGCAGTTCTTC.

The sample holds a few counts of this clone. This chain uses TRBV9 with TRBJ2-7, with 11 bases lining up with TRBD2. The V segment lost 0 bases and the J segment 2 bases; nucleotides outside the gene matches: 4. In germline, CDR1 is SGDLS, CDR2 YYNGEE. The CDR3 spans 16 residues. The CDR3 bases are TGTGCCAGCAGCGTAGAGGGTAGCGGGAGGGCCTACGAGCAGTACTTC. Amino acids: CASSVEGSGRAYEQYF.

This chain uses TRBV2 with TRBJ2-1; D remains ambiguous. V lost 7 bases and J 4 bases, leaving 5 bases between the germline ends. CDR1 is SNHLY, CDR2 FYNNEI, per germline. This CDR3 contains 11 residues. CDR3 coding DNA: TGTGCCAGCACTCTTTACAATGAGCAGTTCTTC. It codes for CASTLYNEQFF.

The J gene is TRBJ2-2, the V gene TRBV28; D gene uncertain. This CDR3 region has 13 residues. Trimming took off 1 base at V and 5 bases at J, with 5 bases between the two ends. Germline lookup yields CDR1 MDHEN and CDR2 SYDVKM. CDR3 nucleotides: TGTGCCAGCAGTTTATACGGTACCGGGGAGCTGTTTTTT. Translated, it gives CASSLYGTGELFF.

V usage is TRBV5-1 and J usage is TRBJ1-4, with D maybe TRBD1 (5 bases). The CDR3 runs to 16 residues. V lost 2 bases, J lost 6 bases, and 17 bases lay in between. Germline V gene lookup returns CDR1 SGHRS and CDR2 YFSETQ. CDR3 sequence: CASSFYPKGWDEKLFF. CDR3 bases: TGCGCCAGCAGCTTCTACCCGAAGGGGTGGGATGAAAAACTGTTTTTT.

J is TRBJ2-1 and V is TRBV7-2; the match to TRBD2 covers 10 bases. The CDR3 has 18 amino acids. Germline V lookup: CDR1 SGHTA, CDR2 FQGNSA. After removal of 0 bases from V and 7 bases from J, the junction contained 12 bases not matched to a gene. The CDR3 sequence: CASSLAHKWLAGENEQFF. CDR3 DNA: TGTGCCAGCAGCTTAGCTCATAAATGGCTAGCGGGAGAGAATGAGCAGTTCTTC.

The chain uses TRBV27 and TRBJ2-1; D unresolved. Germline CDR1 is MNHEY and CDR2 is SMNVEV (reference sequence). CDR3 size: 14 residues. V lost 6 bases and J 8 bases, leaving 17 bases between the germline ends. The CDR3 region is CASRELSSSYEQFF. As DNA, the CDR3 is TGTGCCAGCAGAGAACTTAGTAGCAGTTATGAGCAGTTCTTC.

This clone was picked up a small number of times. The chain links TRBV2 to TRBJ1-2; a possible D gene is TRBD1 (5 bases). V lost 4 bases and J lost 4, with 7 bases in between. The CDR3 runs to 12 residues. CDR1 is SNHLY and CDR2 is FYNNEI in the germline V gene. CDR3 nucleotide sequence: TGTGCCAGCAGTGTGACAGCCTATGGCTACACCTTC. This translates into CASSVTAYGYTF.